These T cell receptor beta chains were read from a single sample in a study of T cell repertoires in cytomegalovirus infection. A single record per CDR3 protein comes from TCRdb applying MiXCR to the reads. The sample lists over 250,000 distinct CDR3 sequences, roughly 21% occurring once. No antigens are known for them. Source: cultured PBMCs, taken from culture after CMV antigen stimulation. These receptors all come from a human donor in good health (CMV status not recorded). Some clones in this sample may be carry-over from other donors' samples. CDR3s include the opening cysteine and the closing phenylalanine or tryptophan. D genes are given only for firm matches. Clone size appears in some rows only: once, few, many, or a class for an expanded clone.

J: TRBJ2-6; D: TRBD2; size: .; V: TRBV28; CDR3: CAIGGVSGANVLTF; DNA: TGTGCCATTGGGGGGGTCTCTGGGGCCAACGTCCTGACTTTC
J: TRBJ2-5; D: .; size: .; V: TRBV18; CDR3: CASSPGWEETQYF; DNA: TGTGCCAGCTCACCGGGATGGGAAGAGACCCAGTACTTC
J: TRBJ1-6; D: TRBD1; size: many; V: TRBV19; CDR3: CASSIRKTGTGYSPLHF; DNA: TGTGCCAGTAGTATCAGGAAGACCGGGACAGGGTATTCACCCCTCCACTTT
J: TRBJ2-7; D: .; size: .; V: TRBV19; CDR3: CASSTDLAYEQYF; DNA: TGTGCCAGTAGTACCGATTTAGCCTACGAGCAGTACTTC
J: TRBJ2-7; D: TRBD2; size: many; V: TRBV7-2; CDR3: CASSLGLAGRPLYEQYF; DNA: TGTGCCAGCAGCTTGGGACTAGCGGGACGACCTCTCTACGAGCAGTACTTC
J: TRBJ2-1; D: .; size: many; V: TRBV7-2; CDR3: CASSFVGYLEQFF; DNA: TGTGCCAGCAGCTTCGTGGGGTACTTGGAGCAGTTCTTC
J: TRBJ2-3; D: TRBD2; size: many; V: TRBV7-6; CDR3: CASSPSGDTQYF; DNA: TGTGCCAGCAGCCCTAGCGGGGATACGCAGTATTTT
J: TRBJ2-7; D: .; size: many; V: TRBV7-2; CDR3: CASSSSAYEQYF; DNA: TGTGCCAGCAGCTCCTCCGCCTACGAGCAGTACTTC
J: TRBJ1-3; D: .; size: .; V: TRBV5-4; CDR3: CASSLWGTGNTIYF; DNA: TGTGCCAGCAGCTTGTGGGGAACTGGAAACACCATATATTTT
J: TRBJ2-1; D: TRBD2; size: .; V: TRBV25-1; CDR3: CASSGVGLAALNEQFF; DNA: TGTGCCAGCAGTGGCGTGGGACTAGCGGCCCTCAATGAGCAGTTCTTC
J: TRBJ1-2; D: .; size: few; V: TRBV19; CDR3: CASREYGATNYGYTF; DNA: TGTGCCAGCAGAGAGTATGGGGCAACTAACTATGGCTACACCTTC
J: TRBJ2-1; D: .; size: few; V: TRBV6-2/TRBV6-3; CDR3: CASRGSNRVQFF; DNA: TGTGCCAGTAGGGGTAGCAATCGGGTGCAGTTCTTC
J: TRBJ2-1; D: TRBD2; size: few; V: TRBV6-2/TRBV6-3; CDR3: CASSTMTSGRHNEQFF; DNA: TGTGCCAGCAGCACTATGACTAGCGGGAGGCACAATGAGCAGTTCTTC
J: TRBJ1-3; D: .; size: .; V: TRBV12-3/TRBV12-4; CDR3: CASSLAGGDFSIYF; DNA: TGTGCCAGCAGTTTAGCGGGAGGGGATTTTTCCATATATTTT
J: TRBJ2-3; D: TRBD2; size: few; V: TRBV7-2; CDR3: CASSPGLVSADTQYF; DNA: TGTGCCAGCAGCCCGGGACTAGTTAGCGCAGATACGCAGTATTTT
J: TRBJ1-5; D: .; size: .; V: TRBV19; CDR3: CASSIPSLRGQPQHF; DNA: TGTGCCAGTAGTATCCCGAGTTTGAGGGGTCAGCCCCAGCATTTT
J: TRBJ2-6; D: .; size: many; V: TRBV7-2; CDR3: CASSFRFMAEPVRPGANVLTF; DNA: TGTGCCAGCAGCTTCAGATTCATGGCGGAACCTGTGAGACCTGGGGCCAACGTCCTGACTTTC
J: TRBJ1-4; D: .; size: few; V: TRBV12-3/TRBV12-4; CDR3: CASRETGGNEKLFF; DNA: TGTGCCAGCAGGGAGACAGGAGGGAATGAAAAACTGTTTTTT
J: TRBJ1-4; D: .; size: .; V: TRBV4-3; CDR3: CASSQESRPTATNEKLFF; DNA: TGCGCCAGCAGCCAAGAATCGAGACCCACGGCAACTAATGAAAAACTGTTTTTT
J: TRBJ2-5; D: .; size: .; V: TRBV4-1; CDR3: CASSLSSAETQYF; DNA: TGCGCCAGCAGCTTGTCCAGCGCCGAGACCCAGTACTTC
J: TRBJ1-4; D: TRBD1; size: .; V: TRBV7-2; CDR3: CASSLQGGDEKLFF; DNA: TGTGCCAGCAGCTTACAGGGGGGAGATGAAAAACTGTTTTTT
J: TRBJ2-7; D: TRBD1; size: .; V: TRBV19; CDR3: CASSTVGTGGMEQYF; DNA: TGTGCCAGTAGTACGGTCGGGACAGGGGGAATGGAGCAGTACTTC
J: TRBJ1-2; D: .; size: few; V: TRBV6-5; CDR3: CASRRLNRVANYGYTF; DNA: TGTGCCAGCCGCCGCCTCAACAGGGTGGCTAACTATGGCTACACCTTC
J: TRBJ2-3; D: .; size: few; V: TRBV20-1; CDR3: CSANRQGGIKGQYF; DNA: TGCAGTGCGAATCGACAGGGAGGGATTAAGGGGCAGTATTTT
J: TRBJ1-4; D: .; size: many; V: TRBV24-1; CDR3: CATRPYSMPGLTNEKLFF; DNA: TGTGCCACCAGACCGTACTCGATGCCGGGACTCACTAATGAAAAACTGTTTTTT
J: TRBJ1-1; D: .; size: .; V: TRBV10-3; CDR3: CAISEAHGRGRNTEAFF; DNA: TGTGCCATCAGTGAGGCTCATGGTAGGGGACGGAACACTGAAGCTTTCTTT
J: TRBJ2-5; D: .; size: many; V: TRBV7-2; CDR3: CASSLRDWGKETQYF; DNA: TGTGCCAGCAGCTTAAGGGATTGGGGGAAAGAGACCCAGTACTTC
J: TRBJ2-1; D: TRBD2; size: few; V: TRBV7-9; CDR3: CASSHPLAESNEQFF; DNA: TGTGCCAGCAGCCACCCGCTAGCGGAGTCCAATGAGCAGTTCTTC
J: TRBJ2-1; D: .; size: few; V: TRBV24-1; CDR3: CATSDTGYDEQFF; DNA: TGTGCCACCAGTGATACAGGGTACGATGAGCAGTTCTTC
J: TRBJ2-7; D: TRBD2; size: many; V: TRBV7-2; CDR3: CASSLHSGGSTSVPYEQYF; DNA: TGTGCCAGCAGCTTACATTCCGGAGGCTCGACTAGCGTTCCCTACGAGCAGTACTTC
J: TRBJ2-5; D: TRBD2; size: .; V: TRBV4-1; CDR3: CASSDRTSGRARETQYF; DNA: TGCGCCAGCAGCGACAGGACTAGCGGGAGGGCCCGGGAGACCCAGTACTTC
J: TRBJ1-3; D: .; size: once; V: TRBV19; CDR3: CASSTTGAGNTIYF; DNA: TGTGCCAGTAGTACCACCGGGGCTGGAAACACCATATATTTT
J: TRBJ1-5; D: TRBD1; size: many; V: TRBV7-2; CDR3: CASSTGQVGNQPQHF; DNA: TGTGCCAGCAGCACCGGACAGGTTGGCAATCAGCCCCAGCATTTT
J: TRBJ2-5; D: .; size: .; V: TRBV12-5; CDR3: CASGLLPLQATSRAQETQYF; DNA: TGTGCTAGTGGTCTACTCCCCCTCCAAGCCACTTCGCGTGCGCAAGAGACCCAGTACTTC
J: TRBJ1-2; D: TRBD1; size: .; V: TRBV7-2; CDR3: CASSLATGGAYGYTF; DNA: TGTGCCAGCAGCTTAGCTACAGGGGGCGCATATGGCTACACCTTC
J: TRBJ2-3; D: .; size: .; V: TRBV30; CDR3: CAWTLAGYSTDTQYF; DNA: TGTGCCTGGACTCTCGCCGGGTATTCCACAGATACGCAGTATTTT
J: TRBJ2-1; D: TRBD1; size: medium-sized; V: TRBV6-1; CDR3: CASSRGRGTENYF; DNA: TGTGCCAGCAGCAGGGGGAGAGGGACAGAAAACTACTTC
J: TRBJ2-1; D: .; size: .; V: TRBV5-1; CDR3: CASSPTELSSYNEQFF; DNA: TGCGCCAGCAGCCCCACCGAACTTAGCTCCTACAATGAGCAGTTCTTC
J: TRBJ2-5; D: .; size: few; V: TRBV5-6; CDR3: CASRSDEPSRETQYF; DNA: TGTGCCAGCAGATCGGACGAACCTTCCCGGGAGACCCAGTACTTC
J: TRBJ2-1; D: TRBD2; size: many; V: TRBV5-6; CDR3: CASSFLAGLNNEQFF; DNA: TGTGCCAGCAGCTTTCTAGCGGGTCTCAACAATGAGCAGTTCTTC